The 12 T cell receptor beta chains in this list originate from one sample, sequenced in a study of cytomegalovirus exposure and HLA in healthy donors. Use of 60 Vbeta and 13 Jbeta primers characterized the PCR. Profiling relied on immunoSEQ multiplex PCR, and the TCRdb table lists in-frame clones only, not all of them. Among fewer than 250,000 clones listed, more than 65% were seen once. The sample was PBMCs. The receptor set was obtained from a man in his late teens or twenties in good health and CMV-seronegative.

This sequence joins TRBV5-8 and TRBJ2-7; 7 bases map to TRBD2. Germline lookup yields CDR1 SGHTS and CDR2 YDEGEE. V trimming: 4 bases; J trimming: 2 bases; junction bases outside the gene matches: 6. CDR3 length equals 14 residues. The CDR3 protein is CASSDSSGAYEQYF. DNA of the CDR3: TGTGCCAGCAGCGACTCTAGCGGAGCCTACGAGCAGTACTTC.

J is TRBJ2-1 and V is TRBV5-1, with 13 positions matching TRBD2. V lost 4 bases to trimming and J lost 5 bases; unmatched junction nucleotides: 6. This CDR3 has 16 residues. Germline lookup yields CDR1 SGHRS and CDR2 YFSETQ. The CDR3 sequence: CASSAAGTSGNNEQFF. CDR3 coding DNA: TGCGCCAGCAGCGCCGCCGGGACTAGCGGGAACAATGAGCAGTTCTTC. The variable domain in full, with the rest retrieved from reference TRBV5-1 and TRBJ2-1, is KAGVTQTPRYLIKTRGQQVTLSCSPISGHRSVSWYQQTPGQGLQFLFEYFSETQRNKGNFPGRFSGRQFSNSRSEMNVSTLELGDSALYLCASSAAGTSGNNEQFFGPGTRLTVL.

The rearrangement joins TRBV27 to TRBJ1-2, with 9 bases aligning to TRBD1. Germline assignment: CDR1 MNHEY and CDR2 SMNVEV (reference sequence). The length of the CDR3 is 17 residues. V was pared by 0 bases and J by 2 bases, with 7 bases of the junction left unmatched. CDR3 DNA: TGTGCCAGCAGTTTATCGAAGGCACAGGGGGCAAACTATGGCTACACCTTC. Its protein product is CASSLSKAQGANYGYTF.

For this clone: The germline gene is not matched at one end of the junction; a read error may be the cause. The rearrangement joins TRBV7-9 to TRBJ2-1, with TRBD2 identical over 8 bases. Germline CDR1 reads SEHNR; CDR2 reads FQNEAQ (reference sequence). The CDR3 is 14 residues long. The CDR3 DNA sequence: TGTTCCAGCAGCCCCCGGACTAGCAGCAATGAGCAGTTCTTC. Protein sequence: CSSSPRTSSNEQFF.

This clone has a single count. The chain recombines TRBV30 with TRBJ2-1; 12 nucleotides align to TRBD2. CDR1 GTSNPN and CDR2 SVGIG come from the germline V gene (reference sequence). The CDR3 is made up of 15 amino acids. CDR3 region: CALELAGGPRGEQFF. CDR3 coding DNA: TGTGCTTTAGAGCTAGCGGGAGGGCCGCGAGGAGAGCAGTTCTTC.

The chain uses TRBV11-3 and TRBJ2-6, with D unclear. Trimming took off 5 bases at V and 4 bases at J, with 6 bases between the two ends. Germline V gene sequence: CDR1 SGHNT, CDR2 YENEEA. The CDR3 runs to 13 residues. This CDR3 reads CASSGPGANVLTF. The CDR3 nucleotides read TGTGCCAGCAGCGGGCCAGGGGCCAACGTCCTGACTTTC.

V gene TRBV6-6 combines with J gene TRBJ1-4; perhaps TRBD1 as D (6 bases). Germline assignment: CDR1 MNHNY and CDR2 SVGAGI (reference sequence). Deletions cut 8 bases from V and 4 bases from J, with 14 bases between. The CDR3 has 14 residues. CDR3 DNA: TGTGCCAGCGGACAGACAGCGTTTAATGAAAAACTGTTTTTT. It encodes CASGQTAFNEKLFF.

The V gene is TRBV5-8, the J gene TRBJ2-6; maybe TRBD2 (5 bases). CDR1 and CDR2 from the germline V gene are SGHTS and YDEGEE. The germline V and J ends were trimmed by 1 base and 0 bases, with 17 bases remaining between them. The CDR3 is made up of 19 amino acids. In DNA, the CDR3 is TGTGCCAGCAGCTTGCTGGGCAGGACTCCCATCTCTGGGGCCAACGTCCTGACTTTC. Protein: CASSLLGRTPISGANVLTF.

This chain uses TRBV5-1 with TRBJ1-3; D is unresolved. Germline-derived CDR1 and CDR2 are SGHRS and YFSETQ. Trimming left V 0 bases short and J 0 bases short, with 10 bases between. This CDR3 comprises 16 residues. The CDR3 DNA is TGCGCCAGCAGCTTGGGGCCATCCGACTCTGGAAACACCATATATTTT. Translating gives CASSLGPSDSGNTIYF.

The V call is TRBV29-1, the J call TRBJ2-5; 9 nucleotides agree with TRBD1. V was pared by 4 bases and J by 5 bases, with 17 bases of the junction left unmatched. The CDR3 totals 17 residues. Per germline, CDR1 SQVTM and CDR2 ANQGSEA. The DNA of the CDR3 is TGCAGCGTTGCTAATCCGGGACAGGGAACGCGAGGGGAGACCCAGTACTTC. Translated, it gives CSVANPGQGTRGETQYF.

The chain combines TRBV2 with TRBJ2-1, with 12 nucleotides matching TRBD2. Germline V lookup: CDR1 SNHLY, CDR2 FYNNEI. V shed 5 bases, J shed 7 bases, and the junction held 9 bases outside the gene matches. This CDR3 has 16 amino acids. DNA for the CDR3: TGTGCCAGCAGTACTGCTAGCGGGAGGGTTCTAAATGAGCAGTTCTTC. Its translation: CASSTASGRVLNEQFF.

The chain links TRBV2 to TRBJ2-3; 10 nucleotides align to TRBD1. Germline-derived CDR1 and CDR2 are SNHLY and FYNNEI. The CDR3 spans 17 residues. V lost 7 bases and J lost 2; bases outside the gene matches: 12. The DNA for the CDR3 is TGTGCCAGCACCGGGACAGGGGTGGGGGGGGACACAGATACGCAGTATTTT. Encoded protein: CASTGTGVGGDTDTQYF.